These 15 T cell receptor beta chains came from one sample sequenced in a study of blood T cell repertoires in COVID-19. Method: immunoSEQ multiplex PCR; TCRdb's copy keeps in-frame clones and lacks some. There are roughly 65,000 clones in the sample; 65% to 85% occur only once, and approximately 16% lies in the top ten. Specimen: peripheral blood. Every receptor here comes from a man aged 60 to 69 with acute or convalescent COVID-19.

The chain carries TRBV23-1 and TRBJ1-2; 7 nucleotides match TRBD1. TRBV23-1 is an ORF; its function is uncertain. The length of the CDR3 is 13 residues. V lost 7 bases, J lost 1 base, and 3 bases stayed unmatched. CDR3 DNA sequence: TGCGCCAGCAAAGGGGACAGTAACTATGGCTACACCTTC. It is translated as CASKGDSNYGYTF.

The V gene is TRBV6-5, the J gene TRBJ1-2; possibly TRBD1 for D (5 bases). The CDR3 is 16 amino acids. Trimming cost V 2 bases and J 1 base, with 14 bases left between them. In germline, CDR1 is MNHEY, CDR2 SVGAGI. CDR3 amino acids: CASSYRGTKLNYGYTF. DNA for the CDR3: TGTGCCAGCAGTTACAGGGGAACAAAGCTTAACTATGGCTACACCTTC.

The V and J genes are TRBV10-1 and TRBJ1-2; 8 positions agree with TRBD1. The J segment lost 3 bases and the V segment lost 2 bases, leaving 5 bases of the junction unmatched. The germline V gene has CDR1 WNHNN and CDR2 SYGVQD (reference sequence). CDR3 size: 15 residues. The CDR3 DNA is TGCGCCAGCAGTGAGCGGGCAGGGGGCGACTATGGCTACACCTTC. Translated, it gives CASSERAGGDYGYTF.

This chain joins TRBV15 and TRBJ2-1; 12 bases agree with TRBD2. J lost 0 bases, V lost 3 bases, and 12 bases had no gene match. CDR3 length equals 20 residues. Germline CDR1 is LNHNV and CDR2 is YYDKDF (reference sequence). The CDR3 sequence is CATSSRVGLAGSLSYNEQFF. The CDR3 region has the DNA TGTGCCACCAGCAGCCGGGTAGGACTAGCGGGGTCCCTCTCCTACAATGAGCAGTTCTTC.

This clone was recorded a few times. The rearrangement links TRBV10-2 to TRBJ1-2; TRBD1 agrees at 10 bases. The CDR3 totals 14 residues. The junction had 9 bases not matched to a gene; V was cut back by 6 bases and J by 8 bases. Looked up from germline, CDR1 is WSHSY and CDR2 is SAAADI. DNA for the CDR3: TGCGCCAGCAGCCCCGGGACAGGGGTTGGGGGCTACACCTTC. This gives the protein CASSPGTGVGGYTF.

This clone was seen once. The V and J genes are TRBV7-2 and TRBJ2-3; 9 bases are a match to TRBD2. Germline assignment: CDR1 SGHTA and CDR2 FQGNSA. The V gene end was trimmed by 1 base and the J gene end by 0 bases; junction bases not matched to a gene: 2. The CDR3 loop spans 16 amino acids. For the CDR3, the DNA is TGTGCCAGCAGCTTAGTGGCGGGGGGGAGCACAGATACGCAGTATTTT. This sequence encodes CASSLVAGGSTDTQYF.

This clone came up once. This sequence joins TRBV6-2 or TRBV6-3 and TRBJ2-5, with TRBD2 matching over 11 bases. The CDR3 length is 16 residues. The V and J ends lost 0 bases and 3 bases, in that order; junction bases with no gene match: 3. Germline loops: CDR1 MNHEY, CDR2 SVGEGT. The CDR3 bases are TGTGCCAGCAGTTACTCTCTAGCGGGGGGCAAAGAGACCCAGTACTTC. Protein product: CASSYSLAGGKETQYF.

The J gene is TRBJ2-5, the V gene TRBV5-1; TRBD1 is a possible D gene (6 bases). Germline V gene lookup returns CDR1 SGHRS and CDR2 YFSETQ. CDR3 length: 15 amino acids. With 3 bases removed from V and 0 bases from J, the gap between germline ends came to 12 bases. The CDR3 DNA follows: TGCGCCAGCAGCTCAGGGGCTCTGTACCAAGAGACCCAGTACTTC. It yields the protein CASSSGALYQETQYF.

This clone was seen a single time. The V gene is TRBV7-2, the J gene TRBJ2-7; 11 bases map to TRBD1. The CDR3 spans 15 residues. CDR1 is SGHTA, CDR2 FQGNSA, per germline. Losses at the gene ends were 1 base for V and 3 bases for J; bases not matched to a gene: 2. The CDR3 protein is CASSLGGTGGYEQYF. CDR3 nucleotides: TGTGCCAGCAGCTTAGGGGGGACAGGGGGCTACGAGCAGTACTTC. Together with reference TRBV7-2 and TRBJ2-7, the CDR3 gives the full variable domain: GAGVSQSPSNKVTEKGKDVELRCDPISGHTALYWYRQSLGQGLEFLIYFQGNSAPDKSGLPSDRFSAERTGGSVSTLTIQRTQQEDSAVYLCASSLGGTGGYEQYFGPGTRLTVT.

CDR3 sequence reads: CASSIFQYEAFF. The CDR3 region has the DNA TGTGCCAGTAGTATCTTCCAGTATGAAGCTTTCTTT. This chain links TRBV19 with TRBJ1-1; D ambiguous. Per the germline V gene, CDR1 is LNHDA and CDR2 is SQIVND (reference sequence). The CDR3 is 12 amino acids. With 3 bases removed from V and 7 bases from J, the gap between germline ends came to 9 bases.

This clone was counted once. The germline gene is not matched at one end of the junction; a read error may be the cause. The CDR3 is CASSQEPLGKQPQHF. The CDR3 region has the DNA TGTGCCAGCAGCCAAGAACCCCTAGGCAAGCAGCCCCAGCATTTT. The chain recombines TRBV3-1 (or the pseudogene TRBV3-2) with TRBJ1-5; D gene unclear. Germline V gene sequence: CDR1 LGHDT, CDR2 YNNKEL (reference sequence). CDR3 length equals 15 residues.

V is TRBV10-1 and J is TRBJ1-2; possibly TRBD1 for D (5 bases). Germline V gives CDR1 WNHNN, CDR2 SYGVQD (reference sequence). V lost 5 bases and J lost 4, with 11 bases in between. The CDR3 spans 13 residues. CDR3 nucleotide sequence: TGCGCCAGCAGTCAAGGGGTTCTCTATGGCTACACCTTC. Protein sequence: CASSQGVLYGYTF.

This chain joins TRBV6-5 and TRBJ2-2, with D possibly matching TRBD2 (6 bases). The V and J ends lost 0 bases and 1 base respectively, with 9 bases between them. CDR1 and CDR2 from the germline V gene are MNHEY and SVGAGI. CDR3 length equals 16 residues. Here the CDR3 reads CASSYSGTLNTGELFF. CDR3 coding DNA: TGTGCCAGCAGTTACTCCGGGACTTTGAACACCGGGGAGCTGTTTTTT.

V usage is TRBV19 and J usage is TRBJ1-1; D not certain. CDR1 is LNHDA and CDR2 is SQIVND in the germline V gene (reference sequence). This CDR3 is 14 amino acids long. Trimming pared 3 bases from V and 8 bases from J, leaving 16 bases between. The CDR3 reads CASSIGRDSSEAFF. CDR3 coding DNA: TGTGCCAGTAGTATTGGGAGGGATTCCTCCGAAGCTTTCTTT.

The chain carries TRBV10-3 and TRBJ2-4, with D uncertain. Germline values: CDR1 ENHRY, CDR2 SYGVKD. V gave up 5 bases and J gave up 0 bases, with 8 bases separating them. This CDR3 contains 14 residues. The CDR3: CAISPEKAKNIQYF. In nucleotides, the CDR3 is TGTGCCATCAGTCCGGAGAAAGCCAAAAACATTCAGTACTTC.